This TCR beta chain was documented in a study of cytomegalovirus exposure and HLA in healthy donors. Study findings and constraints: Overall, some 160 TCR beta chains were annotated as cytomegalovirus-associated. Whilst most TCR sequences proved rare, a subset of public TCRs occurred across many donors.

This clone came up once. Antigen specificity is unknown. The method was immunoSEQ multiplex PCR; TCRdb's version includes in-frame clones alone and lacks a portion of them. The sample has 120,000 or so clones; 88% are singletons. Germline loops: CDR1 MRHNA, CDR2 SNTAGT. There are 16 residues in the CDR3. V lost 6 bases, J lost 1 base, and 9 bases stayed unmatched. Sequencing was done on a sample of PBMCs. The source is a man between 18 and 35 years old in good health and CMV-seropositive. This sequence joins TRBV6-4 and TRBJ2-3, with 8 bases lining up with TRBD2. The CDR3 sequence: CASSHTSGDGTDTQYF. DNA for the CDR3: TGTGCCAGCAGCCATACTAGCGGAGATGGCACAGATACGCAGTATTTT.